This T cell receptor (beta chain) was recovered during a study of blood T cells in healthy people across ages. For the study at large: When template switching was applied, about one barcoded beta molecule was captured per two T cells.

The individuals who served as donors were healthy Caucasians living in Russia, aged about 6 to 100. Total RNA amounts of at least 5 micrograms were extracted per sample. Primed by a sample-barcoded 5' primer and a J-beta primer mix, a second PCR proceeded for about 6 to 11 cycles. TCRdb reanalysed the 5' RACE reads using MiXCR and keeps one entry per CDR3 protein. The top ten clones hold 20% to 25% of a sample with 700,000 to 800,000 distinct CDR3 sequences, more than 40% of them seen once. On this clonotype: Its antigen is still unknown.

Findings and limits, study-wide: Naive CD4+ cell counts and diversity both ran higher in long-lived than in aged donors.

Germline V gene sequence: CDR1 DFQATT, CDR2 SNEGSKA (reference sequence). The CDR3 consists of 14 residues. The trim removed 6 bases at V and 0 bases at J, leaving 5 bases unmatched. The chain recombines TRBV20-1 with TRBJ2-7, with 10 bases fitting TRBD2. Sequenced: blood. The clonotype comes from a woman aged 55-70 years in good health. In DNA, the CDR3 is TGCAGTGCACCAATAGCGGGGGGCTCCTACGAGCAGTACTTC. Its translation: CSAPIAGGSYEQYF.